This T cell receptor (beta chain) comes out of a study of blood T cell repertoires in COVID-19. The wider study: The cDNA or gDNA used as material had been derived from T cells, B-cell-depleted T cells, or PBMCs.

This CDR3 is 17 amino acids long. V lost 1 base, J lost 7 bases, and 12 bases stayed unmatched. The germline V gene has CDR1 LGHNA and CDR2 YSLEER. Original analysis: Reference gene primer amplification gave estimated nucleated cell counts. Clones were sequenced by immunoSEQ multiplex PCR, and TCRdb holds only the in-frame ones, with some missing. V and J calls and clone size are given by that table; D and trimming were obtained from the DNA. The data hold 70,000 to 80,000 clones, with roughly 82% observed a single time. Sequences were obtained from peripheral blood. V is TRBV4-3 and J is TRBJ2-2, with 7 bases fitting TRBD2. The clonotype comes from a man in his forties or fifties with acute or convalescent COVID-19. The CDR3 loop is CASSQGLAQNGVGELFF. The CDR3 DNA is TGCGCCAGCAGCCAAGGACTAGCACAGAACGGGGTCGGGGAGCTGTTTTTT.